The 22 T cell receptor beta chains below were found in one sample sequenced in a study of PD-1 blockade in classical Hodgkin lymphoma. The assay was immunoSEQ multiplex PCR, and TCRdb's table has in-frame clones only and misses some. The table has almost 20,000 clones, around 83% seen once; the top ten hold 1% to 1.5%. Time point denoted: newly diagnosed, previously untreated cHL patient sample. Researchers used magnetic negative selection to pull out pure CD4+ T cells from thawed PBMCs. Material: CD4+ T cells from blood. The receptors come from a human donor with classical Hodgkin lymphoma.

Here the CDR3 DNA reads TGTGCCAGTAGGACAGTTATGAACACTGAAGCTTTCTTT. Protein sequence: CASRTVMNTEAFF. The rearrangement joins TRBV19 to TRBJ1-1, with D tentatively TRBD1 (5 bases). CDR1 LNHDA and CDR2 SQIVND come from the germline V gene (reference sequence). Deletions cut 6 bases from V and 0 bases from J, with 8 bases between. The CDR3 extends over 13 amino acids.

The chain combines TRBV23-1 with TRBJ2-7; either TRBD1 or TRBD2 may supply D (5 bases each). TRBV23-1 carries the ORF label, with uncertain function. The CDR3 runs 15 residues. Trimming took off 1 base at V and 3 bases at J, with 13 bases between the two ends. Here the CDR3 DNA reads TGCGCCAGCAGTCAATGGGGAGACAGCCACTACGAGCAGTACTTC. Translation gives CASSQWGDSHYEQYF.

This chain connects TRBV6-5 to TRBJ1-5; D is unclear. The germline CDR1 and CDR2 sequences are MNHEY and SVGAGI. This CDR3 is built from 12 residues. Trimming removed 7 bases at V and 3 bases at J, with 7 bases between. CDR3 protein: CASNLPNQPQHF. The CDR3 bases are TGTGCCAGCAACCTCCCCAATCAGCCCCAGCATTTT.

The rearrangement uses TRBV29-1 and TRBJ2-3; 8 bases map to TRBD1. Looked up from germline, CDR1 is SQVTM and CDR2 is ANQGSEA. The CDR3 is 15 residues long. V trimming: 4 bases; J trimming: 3 bases; junction bases outside the gene matches: 9. CDR3: CSVGQGAGTTDTQYF. CDR3 bases: TGCAGCGTTGGTCAGGGGGCGGGTACGACAGATACGCAGTATTTT.

The chain employs TRBV5-1 and TRBJ2-3; D is perhaps TRBD2 (6 bases). CDR1 and CDR2 from the germline V gene are SGHRS and YFSETQ. The length of the CDR3 is 15 residues. With 2 bases removed from V and 5 bases from J, the gap between germline ends came to 15 bases. The CDR3 region has the DNA TGCGCCAGCAGCTTATCCCCGGGAGCGGGAGATACGCAGTATTTT. This translates into CASSLSPGAGDTQYF.

This sequence joins TRBV4-1 and TRBJ2-1, with D unresolved. In germline, CDR1 is MGHRA, CDR2 YSYEKL. Trimming pared 1 base from V and 6 bases from J, leaving 10 bases between. CDR3 length equals 14 residues. CDR3 in amino acids: CASSQVSSRNEQFF. The CDR3 DNA sequence: TGCGCCAGCAGCCAAGTTTCCTCACGCAATGAGCAGTTCTTC.

The chain links TRBV10-3 to TRBJ2-1, with no clear D. Trimming removed 2 bases at V and 4 bases at J, with 6 bases between. In germline, CDR1 is ENHRY, CDR2 SYGVKD. The CDR3 spans 13 residues. The CDR3 protein is CAISEPTYNEQFF. The CDR3 region has the DNA TGTGCCATCAGTGAGCCGACGTACAATGAGCAGTTCTTC.

The chain employs TRBV7-6 and TRBJ1-1; the D is unclear. CDR1 and CDR2 (germline): SGHVS, FNYEAQ. The CDR3 length is 15 residues. Trimming took off 2 bases at V and 5 bases at J, with 15 bases between the two ends. Here the CDR3 DNA reads TGTGCCAGCAGCTTATATCCCTCGGGTGGGACTGAAGCTTTCTTT. Encoded protein: CASSLYPSGGTEAFF.

The chain combines TRBV27 with TRBJ2-6, with 9 bases aligning to TRBD1. From germline, CDR1 is MNHEY and CDR2 SMNVEV (reference sequence). Trimming took 5 bases from V and 0 from J; bases not matched to a gene: 5. This CDR3 comprises 17 residues. The CDR3 region has the DNA TGTGCCAGCAGTAGGGACAGGGCCGCCTCTGGGGCCAACGTCCTGACTTTC. It yields the protein CASSRDRAASGANVLTF.

The chain carries TRBV2 and TRBJ2-6; 9 bases line up with TRBD1. Germline CDR1 and CDR2: SNHLY and FYNNEI. J gave up 0 bases and V 6 bases, and 9 bases lay outside the gene matches. This CDR3 spans 18 amino acids. The CDR3 here is CASRGPGQGRSGANVLTF. CDR3 DNA sequence: TGTGCCAGCAGGGGTCCGGGACAGGGACGCTCTGGGGCCAACGTCCTGACTTTC.

This rearrangement joins TRBV5-1 to TRBJ1-2; D is undetermined. The CDR3 covers 14 residues. Germline lookup yields CDR1 SGHRS and CDR2 YFSETQ. Trimming took 4 bases from V and 8 from J, leaving 18 bases between them. The CDR3 nucleotides are TGCGCCAGCAGCACTCACTCCCGGGTCGCCGGCTACACCTTC. Translation gives CASSTHSRVAGYTF. The full variable domain, with the rest looked up from reference TRBV5-1 and TRBJ1-2, is KAGVTQTPRYLIKTRGQQVTLSCSPISGHRSVSWYQQTPGQGLQFLFEYFSETQRNKGNFPGRFSGRQFSNSRSEMNVSTLELGDSALYLCASSTHSRVAGYTFGSGTRLTVV.

The sample holds one count of this clone. This sequence joins TRBV5-1 and TRBJ2-5, with 10 bases fitting TRBD2. The junction had 4 bases not matched to a gene; V was cut back by 0 bases and J by 5 bases. The CDR3 has 15 residues. Germline V gene data show CDR1 as SGHRS and CDR2 as YFSETQ. Written as DNA, the CDR3 is TGCGCCAGCAGCTTGGGAGCGGGAGGGGTTGAGACCCAGTACTTC. Its translation: CASSLGAGGVETQYF.

This clone was recorded a few times. The rearrangement joins TRBV5-1 to TRBJ1-1; tentative D call: TRBD1 (5 bases). V was cut by 2 bases and J by 4 bases, with 18 bases left in between. Germline assignment: CDR1 SGHRS and CDR2 YFSETQ. CDR3 length: 16 residues. Written as DNA, the CDR3 is TGCGCCAGCAGCTTATCAGGCACTGGGGGGGTCACTGAAGCTTTCTTT. It encodes CASSLSGTGGVTEAFF.

V gene TRBV19 combines with J gene TRBJ1-1, with D hard to call. This CDR3 region has 12 residues. The V end lost 6 bases, the J end lost 2 bases, and 7 bases lay between the germline ends. The germline CDR1 and CDR2 sequences are LNHDA and SQIVND (reference sequence). CDR3 bases: TGTGCCAGTAGCGCGGGCAACACTGAAGCTTTCTTT. Its protein is CASSAGNTEAFF.

The rearrangement uses TRBV19 and TRBJ1-5; D is undetermined. Germline CDR1 and CDR2: LNHDA and SQIVND (reference sequence). CDR3 length equals 16 residues. The V end lost 3 bases, the J end lost 0 bases, and 12 bases lay between the germline ends. This CDR3 is CASSMAGPYSNQPQHF. The CDR3 coding sequence is TGTGCCAGTAGTATGGCAGGTCCGTATAGCAATCAGCCCCAGCATTTT.

The V call is TRBV9, the J call TRBJ2-1; 9 positions match TRBD2. Looked up from germline, CDR1 is SGDLS and CDR2 is YYNGEE. This CDR3 is built from 17 residues. J gave up 3 bases and V 0 bases, and 7 bases lay outside the gene matches. CDR3 amino acids: CASSVGVTSGFYNEQFF. Here the CDR3 DNA reads TGTGCCAGCAGCGTAGGGGTCACTAGCGGGTTCTACAATGAGCAGTTCTTC.

This clone was picked up one time. The chain joins TRBV5-8 to TRBJ2-1, with 7 bases identical to TRBD2. The CDR3 is 14 amino acids. From germline, CDR1 is SGHTS and CDR2 YDEGEE. After removal of 4 bases from V and 1 base from J, the junction contained 2 bases not matched to a gene. The CDR3 here is CASSGRESYNEQFF. CDR3 DNA sequence: TGTGCCAGCAGCGGGAGGGAGTCCTACAATGAGCAGTTCTTC.

The rearrangement links TRBV7-8 to TRBJ2-7; D is perhaps TRBD1 (5 bases). The CDR3 loop spans 14 amino acids. With 3 bases removed from V and 3 bases from J, the gap between germline ends came to 12 bases. Germline V gene data show CDR1 as SGHVS and CDR2 as FQNEAQ. CDR3: CASSFRQGYYEQYF. As DNA, the CDR3 is TGTGCCAGCAGCTTTAGGCAGGGTTACTACGAGCAGTACTTC.

V is TRBV7-9 and J is TRBJ1-6; D is perhaps TRBD1 (5 bases). CDR1 SEHNR and CDR2 FQNEAQ come from the germline V gene (reference sequence). Trimming pared 5 bases from V and 4 bases from J, leaving 15 bases between. CDR3 size: 16 residues. The CDR3, as DNA: TGTGCCAGCAGCGCCTCGACAGACGTTTATAATTCACCCCTCCACTTT. Protein sequence: CASSASTDVYNSPLHF.

The chain combines TRBV11-2 with TRBJ2-7, with 7 bases that match TRBD1. V was pared by 1 base and J by 2 bases, with 5 bases of the junction left unmatched. CDR1 SGHAT and CDR2 FQNNGV come from the germline V gene. The CDR3 runs to 15 residues. This CDR3 is CASSLVDRAPYEQYF. CDR3 nucleotide sequence: TGTGCCAGCAGCTTAGTCGACAGGGCCCCCTACGAGCAGTACTTC.

This clone was picked up one time. The V gene is TRBV10-3, the J gene TRBJ2-3, with D perhaps matching TRBD1 (6 bases). The CDR3 is made up of 14 amino acids. V was trimmed by 2 bases and J by 6 bases, leaving 12 bases between them. Germline V CDR1 and CDR2: ENHRY, SYGVKD. The CDR3 DNA follows: TGTGCCATCAGTGAGGAACTCCAGGGGGATACGCAGTATTTT. Its translation: CAISEELQGDTQYF.

V and J are TRBV7-2 and TRBJ1-4, with D unclear. The CDR3 runs 12 residues. CDR1 is SGHTA, CDR2 FQGNSA, per germline. Trimming left V 5 bases short and J 14 bases short, with 15 bases between. DNA for the CDR3: TGTGCCAGCAGCCCAGACCTGGGGAGGCTGTTTTTT. Translated, it gives CASSPDLGRLFF.